These T cell receptor beta chains were read from a single sample in a study of regulatory T cells in long-lasting Graves disease. Each CDR3 protein is one row after TCRdb ran MiXCR on the multiplex PCR reads. The sample carries roughly 500,000 distinct CDR3 sequences, roughly 21% recorded once. Sequenced material: peripheral blood mononuclear cells (PBMCs), taken when the disease was refractory, from a patient treated with antithyroid drugs. All receptors come from a female donor with Graves disease. Both conserved end residues are part of each CDR3. D genes are given only for firm matches. Some rows mark clone size as missing; the rest say once, few, many or name a class of expanded clone.

>TRBV28|NA|many|TRBJ1-2
CASSLFHGYTF
TGTGCCAGCAGTTTATTTCATGGCTACACCTTC
>TRBV2|TRBD1|many|TRBJ2-7
CASSLRTGGEWEQYF
TGTGCCAGCAGCCTACGGACAGGGGGCGAGTGGGAGCAGTACTTC
>TRBV7-9|NA|NA|TRBJ1-3
CASSFGVAGGNTIYF
TGTGCCAGCAGCTTCGGGGTTGCAGGAGGAAACACCATATATTTT
>TRBV14|NA|NA|TRBJ1-2
CASSGQLAYGYTF
TGTGCCAGCAGCGGACAGTTGGCTTATGGCTACACCTTC
>TRBV19|TRBD1|NA|TRBJ1-5
CARSQGASSNQPQHF
TGTGCCAGATCACAGGGGGCGTCAAGCAATCAGCCCCAGCATTTT
>TRBV6-1|TRBD2|NA|TRBJ2-2
CASSGLAGDSLGGELFF
TGTGCCAGCAGCGGACTAGCGGGGGATAGTTTGGGCGGGGAGCTGTTTTTT
>TRBV12-3/TRBV12-4|TRBD1|few|TRBJ2-7
CASRQGGSTYEQYF
TGTGCCAGCCGCCAAGGGGGCTCCACCTACGAGCAGTACTTC
>TRBV4-1|TRBD1|few|TRBJ1-2
CASSQEPGQGGYTF
TGCGCCAGCAGCCAAGAGCCGGGACAGGGCGGCTACACCTTC
>TRBV4-1|NA|NA|TRBJ1-2
CASSQGTFYGYTF
TGCGCCAGCAGCCAAGGGACGTTTTATGGCTACACCTTC
>TRBV12-5|NA|NA|TRBJ2-2
CASGLPRGANTGELFF
TGTGCTAGTGGTTTGCCCAGGGGGGCGAACACCGGGGAGCTGTTTTTT
>TRBV5-1|TRBD1|few|TRBJ1-1
CASSLRTGGGTEAFF
TGCGCCAGCAGCTTACGGACAGGCGGTGGTACTGAAGCTTTCTTT
>TRBV6-1|TRBD1|many|TRBJ2-5
CASSTGGPYPQETQYF
TGTGCCAGCAGTACAGGGGGCCCATACCCTCAAGAGACCCAGTACTTC
>TRBV29-1|NA|few|TRBJ1-2
CSSNLGGPGYTF
TGCAGCTCTAATCTGGGGGGCCCTGGCTACACCTTC
>TRBV14|NA|many|TRBJ2-5
CASSQVFPYQETQYF
TGTGCCAGCAGCCAAGTATTTCCGTACCAAGAGACCCAGTACTTC
>TRBV28|NA|few|TRBJ1-2
CASSPRGAGALYGYTF
TGTGCCAGCAGTCCCCGGGGCGCGGGGGCATTGTATGGCTACACCTTC
>TRBV19|NA|NA|TRBJ1-5
CASSSGSPHQPQHF
TGTGCCAGTAGTTCAGGGAGCCCACATCAGCCCCAGCATTTT
>TRBV2|TRBD2|many|TRBJ2-7
CASSEGVASGRRAEQYF
TGTGCCAGCAGTGAGGGTGTGGCTAGCGGGAGGCGAGCCGAGCAGTACTTC
>TRBV19|NA|few|TRBJ2-5
CASSSGRGEETQYF
TGTGCCAGTAGTTCCGGGCGTGGGGAAGAGACCCAGTACTTC
>TRBV29-1|TRBD2|many|TRBJ2-7
CSVTGLAGDRAYEQYF
TGCAGCGTCACAGGACTAGCGGGGGACAGAGCCTACGAGCAGTACTTC
>TRBV7-6|NA|many|TRBJ2-7
CASSLSFGVWEQYF
TGTGCCAGCAGCTTATCATTTGGGGTATGGGAGCAGTACTTC
>TRBV29-1|NA|many|TRBJ2-5
CSGGETQYF
TGCAGCGGCGGGGAGACCCAGTACTTC
>TRBV2|TRBD1|many|TRBJ1-2
CASSSRTGVGGYTF
TGTGCCAGCAGTTCCCGGACAGGGGTAGGAGGCTACACCTTC